A selection of T cell receptor beta chains follows, all from one sample in a study of blood T cell repertoires in COVID-19. Assay: immunoSEQ multiplex PCR; the TCRdb copy retains only in-frame clones and omits some. The table shows approximately 670,000 clones, with over 80% occurring only once. The sequencing input was peripheral blood. Source of these receptors: a woman between 18 and 29 years old with acute or convalescent COVID-19. Each CDR3 is given with its conserved first and last residue. The order of the fields is J gene, clone size, V gene, D gene, CDR3 DNA, CDR3 protein. D genes are given only for firm matches. Part of the rows lack a size; the others show once, few, many or a class for expanded clones.

j_gene: TRBJ1-1
abundance: once
v_gene: TRBV13
d_gene: NA
CDR3nt: TGTGCCAGCAGCTTAGGCCCATCAGGGGCCAGGGCGAACACTGAAGCTTTCTTT
CDR3aa: CASSLGPSGARANTEAFF

j_gene: TRBJ2-7
abundance: NA
v_gene: TRBV4-1
d_gene: TRBD1
CDR3nt: TGCGCCAGCAGCCAAGAGCACACACCGAGGACAGGGGCCTACGAGCAGTACTTC
CDR3aa: CASSQEHTPRTGAYEQYF

j_gene: TRBJ1-2
abundance: NA
v_gene: TRBV5-8
d_gene: NA
CDR3nt: TGTGCCAGCAGCTCCACAACACCCAGGGGAACCCATGGCTACACCTTC
CDR3aa: CASSSTTPRGTHGYTF

j_gene: TRBJ1-4
abundance: NA
v_gene: TRBV13
d_gene: NA
CDR3nt: TGTGCCAGCAGCTTACATAATGCCCCTACGGGAACTAATGAAAAACTGTTTTTT
CDR3aa: CASSLHNAPTGTNEKLFF

j_gene: TRBJ1-6
abundance: NA
v_gene: TRBV21-1
d_gene: NA
CDR3nt: TGTGCCAGCAGCAAAAGGCGGACAGGCCAAAGTTCACCCCTCCACTTT
CDR3aa: CASSKRRTGQSSPLHF

j_gene: TRBJ2-3
abundance: NA
v_gene: TRBV29-1
d_gene: TRBD2
CDR3nt: TGCAGCGTTGTGTTGCGGGGGGGCCCGGGGGATACGCAGTATTTT
CDR3aa: CSVVLRGGPGDTQYF

j_gene: TRBJ2-1
abundance: NA
v_gene: TRBV9
d_gene: NA
CDR3nt: TGTGCCAGCAGCGCCGTACAAAGCTCCTACAATGAGCAGTTCTTC
CDR3aa: CASSAVQSSYNEQFF

j_gene: TRBJ1-1
abundance: NA
v_gene: TRBV5-6
d_gene: TRBD1
CDR3nt: TGTGCCAGCAGCTTTGACAGGGGGGACGCTTTCTTT
CDR3aa: CASSFDRGDAFF

j_gene: TRBJ2-1
abundance: NA
v_gene: TRBV24-1
d_gene: NA
CDR3nt: TGTGCCACCAGTGATTTGTCGGGGGAGGCGGAAAATGAGCAGTTCTTC
CDR3aa: CATSDLSGEAENEQFF

j_gene: TRBJ1-2
abundance: NA
v_gene: TRBV18
d_gene: TRBD1
CDR3nt: TGTGCCAGCTCACCCGGACAGGGATTGGGGGGCTACACCTTC
CDR3aa: CASSPGQGLGGYTF

j_gene: TRBJ2-3
abundance: NA
v_gene: TRBV19
d_gene: NA
CDR3nt: TGTGCCAGTAGTATAGCGTTCAGGCTGGGAGCAGCGTCAGATACGCAGTATTTT
CDR3aa: CASSIAFRLGAASDTQYF

j_gene: TRBJ1-2
abundance: NA
v_gene: TRBV5-6
d_gene: NA
CDR3nt: TGTGCCAGCAGCCTGGGTACTAACTATGGCTACACCTTC
CDR3aa: CASSLGTNYGYTF

j_gene: TRBJ1-2
abundance: NA
v_gene: TRBV10-3
d_gene: TRBD1
CDR3nt: TGTGCCATCAGTGAGGACAGGGACTATGGCTACACCTTC
CDR3aa: CAISEDRDYGYTF

j_gene: TRBJ1-3
abundance: NA
v_gene: TRBV6-2/TRBV6-3
d_gene: NA
CDR3nt: TGTGCCAGCAGTTACTCGAAGGTCGAGGCGGACACCATATATTTT
CDR3aa: CASSYSKVEADTIYF

j_gene: TRBJ2-4
abundance: NA
v_gene: TRBV9
d_gene: TRBD2
CDR3nt: TGTGCCAGCAGCGTAGGGACTAGCGGGGGGGCCATTCAGTACTTC
CDR3aa: CASSVGTSGGAIQYF

j_gene: TRBJ2-7
abundance: NA
v_gene: TRBV29-1
d_gene: TRBD2
CDR3nt: TGCAGCGTTGCTTTAAGGCGGGGGGCCTACGAGCAGTACTTC
CDR3aa: CSVALRRGAYEQYF

j_gene: TRBJ1-1
abundance: NA
v_gene: TRBV14
d_gene: NA
CDR3nt: TGTGCCAGCAGCCCTCGACCGACCCTAGGGAACACTGAAGCTTTCTTT
CDR3aa: CASSPRPTLGNTEAFF

j_gene: TRBJ1-4
abundance: NA
v_gene: TRBV19
d_gene: NA
CDR3nt: TGTGCCAGTAGTACCGGACAAGGACTGTTTTTT
CDR3aa: CASSTGQGLFF

j_gene: TRBJ1-2
abundance: NA
v_gene: TRBV30
d_gene: NA
CDR3nt: TGTGCCTGGAGTGTTTACGGAGTTCGGTGCACCTTC
CDR3aa: CAWSVYGVRCTF

j_gene: TRBJ2-2
abundance: NA
v_gene: TRBV3-1/TRBV3-2
d_gene: TRBD1
CDR3nt: TGTGCCAGCAGCCAGAAGACAGGGGGCGGGAGGGAGCTGTTTTTT
CDR3aa: CASSQKTGGGRELFF

j_gene: TRBJ1-5
abundance: NA
v_gene: TRBV6-5
d_gene: NA
CDR3nt: TGTGCCAGCAGTTACTCGAGTGCTCAGCCCCAGCATTTT
CDR3aa: CASSYSSAQPQHF

j_gene: TRBJ1-2
abundance: NA
v_gene: TRBV5-4
d_gene: TRBD1
CDR3nt: TGTGCCAGCAGCTTGAACAGGGGGCAGAGCTATGGCTACACCTTC
CDR3aa: CASSLNRGQSYGYTF

j_gene: TRBJ2-3
abundance: NA
v_gene: TRBV6-4
d_gene: NA
CDR3nt: TGTGCCAGCAGTGACTTAGGCGGGACAGCGGATACGCAGTATTTT
CDR3aa: CASSDLGGTADTQYF

j_gene: TRBJ2-6
abundance: NA
v_gene: TRBV4-1
d_gene: TRBD1
CDR3nt: TGCGCCAGCAGCCAAGATTCCATTGGACAGGAAATCTCTGGGGCCAACGTCCTGACTTTC
CDR3aa: CASSQDSIGQEISGANVLTF

j_gene: TRBJ2-7
abundance: NA
v_gene: TRBV20-1
d_gene: NA
CDR3nt: TGCAGTGCTACCGGGGAATACGAGCAGTACTTC
CDR3aa: CSATGEYEQYF

j_gene: TRBJ2-5
abundance: NA
v_gene: TRBV27
d_gene: NA
CDR3nt: TGTGCCAGCATTTGGCTTGGGACCCAGTACTTC
CDR3aa: CASIWLGTQYF

j_gene: TRBJ1-3
abundance: NA
v_gene: TRBV6-6
d_gene: NA
CDR3nt: TGTGCCAGCAGTCTTTTTTACGACAGAAGATCAGGAGTTGGAAACACCATATATTTT
CDR3aa: CASSLFYDRRSGVGNTIYF

j_gene: TRBJ1-2
abundance: NA
v_gene: TRBV2
d_gene: NA
CDR3nt: TGTGCCAGCAGTGTCTCGCTGGGGCTCTACGGCTACACCTTC
CDR3aa: CASSVSLGLYGYTF

j_gene: TRBJ2-1
abundance: NA
v_gene: TRBV24-1
d_gene: TRBD2
CDR3nt: TGTGCCACCAGTGACCGTTCTAGCGGGGGATACGATGAGCAGTTCTTC
CDR3aa: CATSDRSSGGYDEQFF

j_gene: TRBJ1-1
abundance: NA
v_gene: TRBV2
d_gene: TRBD1
CDR3nt: TGTGCCAGCAGGGCGACAGGGGGCCTGGGCAATCCTGAAGCTTTCTTT
CDR3aa: CASRATGGLGNPEAFF

j_gene: TRBJ1-2
abundance: once
v_gene: TRBV12-3/TRBV12-4
d_gene: TRBD1
CDR3nt: TGTGCCAGCAGTCTCCGACAGGGCCATGGCTACACCTTC
CDR3aa: CASSLRQGHGYTF

j_gene: TRBJ2-2
abundance: NA
v_gene: TRBV6-5
d_gene: TRBD1
CDR3nt: TGTGCCAGCAGCTCGGGACAGGTCGACACCGGGGAGCTGTTTTTT
CDR3aa: CASSSGQVDTGELFF

j_gene: TRBJ1-1
abundance: once
v_gene: TRBV12-3/TRBV12-4
d_gene: NA
CDR3nt: TGTGCCAGCAGTTTTGGAGGGGAAGATGGAGCTTTCTTT
CDR3aa: CASSFGGEDGAFF

j_gene: TRBJ1-1
abundance: once
v_gene: TRBV4-1
d_gene: TRBD1
CDR3nt: TGCGCCAGCAGCCCAACCGGGACAGGGGATTGGGCTGAAGCTTTCTTT
CDR3aa: CASSPTGTGDWAEAFF

j_gene: TRBJ2-1
abundance: NA
v_gene: TRBV3-1/TRBV3-2
d_gene: TRBD2
CDR3nt: TGTGCCAGCAGCCAAGATGGGGTAGGACTAGCAAGGCAGTTCTTC
CDR3aa: CASSQDGVGLARQFF

j_gene: TRBJ1-5
abundance: few
v_gene: TRBV6-5
d_gene: NA
CDR3nt: TGTGCCAGCAGTTACTCTCGCGGGTTAGGGCAGCCCCAGCATTTT
CDR3aa: CASSYSRGLGQPQHF

j_gene: TRBJ2-3
abundance: once
v_gene: TRBV7-9
d_gene: NA
CDR3nt: TGTGCCAGCAGCCCGCCTACTAGTAAGACAGATACGCAGTATTTT
CDR3aa: CASSPPTSKTDTQYF

j_gene: TRBJ2-1
abundance: once
v_gene: TRBV2
d_gene: TRBD1
CDR3nt: TGTGCCAGCAGTGAGTTCAGGGGGTCTAGCAATGAGCAGTTCTTC
CDR3aa: CASSEFRGSSNEQFF

j_gene: TRBJ2-7
abundance: NA
v_gene: TRBV11-2
d_gene: NA
CDR3nt: TGTGCCAGCAGCTTTAGTCCGGGCTACGAGCAGTACTTC
CDR3aa: CASSFSPGYEQYF

j_gene: TRBJ1-1
abundance: once
v_gene: TRBV12-5
d_gene: NA
CDR3nt: TGTGCTAGTGGGCGAGGTCTTGACCTCACTGAAGCTTTCTTT
CDR3aa: CASGRGLDLTEAFF